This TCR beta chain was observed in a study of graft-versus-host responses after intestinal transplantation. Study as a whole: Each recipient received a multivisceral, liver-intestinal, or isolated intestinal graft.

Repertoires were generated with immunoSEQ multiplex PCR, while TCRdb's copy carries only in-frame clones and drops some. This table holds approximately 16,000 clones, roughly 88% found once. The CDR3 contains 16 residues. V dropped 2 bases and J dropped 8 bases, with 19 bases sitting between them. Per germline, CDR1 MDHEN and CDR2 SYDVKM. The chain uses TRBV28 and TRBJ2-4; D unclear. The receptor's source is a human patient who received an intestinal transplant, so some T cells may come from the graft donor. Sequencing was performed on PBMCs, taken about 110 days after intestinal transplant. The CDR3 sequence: CASSLTRSPVGDIQYF. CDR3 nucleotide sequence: TGTGCCAGCAGTTTAACCCGGTCCCCGGTCGGAGACATTCAGTACTTC. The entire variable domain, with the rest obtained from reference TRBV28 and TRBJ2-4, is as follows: DVKVTQSSRYLVKRTGEKVFLECVQDMDHENMFWYRQDPGLGLRLIYFSYDVKMKEKGDIPEGYSVSREKKERFSLILESASTNQTSMYLCASSLTRSPVGDIQYFGAGTRLSVL.